The next 15 T cell receptor beta chains were all read from a single sample in a study of metastatic and nonmetastatic thyroid tumors. None of the patients had undergone any treatment ahead of thyroid surgery. TCRdb recomputed clones from the PCR reads via MiXCR. The sample carries some 25,000 clones, 15% recorded once. The sample taken for sequencing was blood. The receptors originated from a female donor with papillary thyroid cancer or a benign thyroid nodule (not recorded which). Some clones in this sample may be carry-over from other donors' samples.

On this clone itself: The junction shows a germline mismatch at one end, possibly a read error. The gene calls are TRBV11-1 and TRBJ2-3; a weak D match, TRBD2 (5 bases). Germline CDR1 is SGHAT and CDR2 is FQDESV (reference sequence). The CDR3 extends over 15 amino acids. CDR3 bases: TGTGCCAGGAGCTTCGTCCTAGCCCCCACAGATACGCAGTATTTT. The encoded protein is CARSFVLAPTDTQYF.

The table lists this clone with many counts. This chain links TRBV7-9 with TRBJ1-1, with a tentative D call TRBD1 (5 bases). V lost 5 bases and J lost 0, with 10 bases in between. CDR1 SEHNR and CDR2 FQNEAQ come from the germline V gene (reference sequence). This CDR3 contains 14 residues. The CDR3: CASSPQGMNTEAFF. In nucleotides, the CDR3 is TGTGCCAGCAGCCCCCAGGGAATGAACACTGAAGCTTTCTTT.

This clone was observed many times. J is TRBJ2-4 and V is TRBV11-3; D remains ambiguous. CDR3 length equals 14 residues. Looked up from germline, CDR1 is SGHNT and CDR2 is YENEEA. V gave up 7 bases and J gave up 2 bases, with 12 bases separating them. For the CDR3, the DNA is TGTGCCAGCACCGAAAGTAGCCCCAAAAACATTCAGTACTTC. Protein: CASTESSPKNIQYF.

Points on this clone: Likely a read error: the CDR3 ends without its conserved phenylalanine or tryptophan. The J gene is TRBJ2-3, the V gene TRBV6-1; TRBD1 matches at 8 bases. V shed 4 bases, J shed 5 bases, and the junction held 14 bases outside the gene matches. Germline V gene sequence: CDR1 MNHNS, CDR2 SASEGT. The CDR3 runs to 17 residues. CDR3 in amino acids: CASSGPRGRLAGDTQYL. DNA of the CDR3: TGTGCCAGCAGTGGGCCCAGGGGGCGACTGGCCGGAGATACGCAGTATCTT.

This clone occurred many times. This chain uses TRBV6-5 with TRBJ1-1; possibly TRBD1 for D (5 bases). V lost 2 bases, J lost 1 base, and 8 bases lay in between. The CDR3 has 14 residues. From germline, CDR1 is MNHEY and CDR2 SVGAGI. The CDR3 DNA reads as TGTGCCAGCAGTTACGGGGGGAGGAACACTGAAGCTTTCTTT. Translated: CASSYGGRNTEAFF.

This clone was detected ten times or more. DNA for the CDR3: TGCGCCAGCAGCTTGGGGACAGGTGAAGCTTTCTTT. Translating gives CASSLGTGEAFF. V and J are TRBV5-1 and TRBJ1-1; 7 bases are shared with TRBD1. V lost 0 bases, J lost 7 bases, and 0 bases stayed unmatched. This CDR3 contains 12 residues. Germline V gives CDR1 SGHRS, CDR2 YFSETQ.

At least ten counts were recorded for this clone. The CDR3 region is CATSFQSREQFF. In DNA, the CDR3 is TGTGCCACCAGCTTCCAAAGTCGTGAGCAGTTCTTC. The rearrangement uses TRBV15 and TRBJ2-1; D unresolved. The V and J ends lost 5 bases and 9 bases respectively, with 11 bases between them. The CDR3 contains 12 residues. CDR1 LNHNV and CDR2 YYDKDF come from the germline V gene (reference sequence).

Details on this clone: The CDR3 end shows no conserved phenylalanine or tryptophan, and so a read error is likely. The V gene is TRBV6-5, the J gene TRBJ1-6; 8 bases are shared with TRBD1. Per germline, CDR1 MNHEY and CDR2 SVGAGI. With V trimmed by 2 bases and J by 6 bases, 0 bases remained unmatched. The CDR3 sequence is 14 residues long. CDR3 nucleotide sequence: TGTGCCAGCAGTTACGGACAGGGTAATTCACCCCTCCACAAA. Its protein product is CASSYGQGNSPLHK.

In this sample, this clone turned up many times. The rearrangement uses TRBV9 and TRBJ2-5, with D possibly matching TRBD1 (5 bases). V lost 2 bases and J 5 bases, leaving 22 bases between the germline ends. The CDR3 loop spans 17 amino acids. Germline V CDR1 and CDR2: SGDLS, YYNGEE. CDR3 sequence: CASSVDPTPTATETQYF. CDR3 nucleotide sequence: TGTGCCAGCAGCGTGGACCCAACCCCGACAGCCACGGAGACCCAGTACTTC.

This chain links TRBV28 with TRBJ2-4; TRBD1 agrees at 10 bases. V trimming: 3 bases; J trimming: 14 bases; junction bases outside the gene matches: 13. The germline CDR1 and CDR2 sequences are MDHEN and SYDVKM. The CDR3 sequence is 15 residues long. The CDR3 DNA sequence: TGTGCCAGCAGTTTTCCCTCAGGACAGGGGGGCGTTAAGTACTTC. Translation gives CASSFPSGQGGVKYF.

This clone is classed as medium-sized. The genes are TRBV4-2 and TRBJ2-7; no reliable D call. Germline V gene data show CDR1 as LGHNA and CDR2 as YNFKEQ. This CDR3 has 15 amino acids. V lost 3 bases to trimming and J lost 2 bases, with 14 bases between them. The CDR3 nucleotides read TGTGCCAGCAGCCATTCCTCTGCGCTAGCCTACGAGCAGTACTTC. Translating gives CASSHSSALAYEQYF.

The sample holds a few counts of this clone. The V gene is TRBV6-1, the J gene TRBJ2-7, with D uncertain. CDR1 is MNHNS and CDR2 is SASEGT in the germline V gene. The CDR3 contains 16 residues. The V gene lost 1 base and the J gene lost 0 bases, with 13 bases spanning the gap. CDR3 protein: CASSEDVSWSSYEQYF. In nucleotides, the CDR3 is TGTGCCAGCAGTGAAGATGTCAGTTGGAGCTCCTACGAGCAGTACTTC.

About this clone itself: A much larger clone is a single base away; this may be a read error. The V and J genes are TRBV20-1 and TRBJ2-4, with unresolved D. Germline V gene data show CDR1 as DFQATT and CDR2 as SNEGSKA (reference sequence). The CDR3 sequence is 13 residues long. Trimming shortened V by 6 bases and J by 2 bases, and 11 bases separated the two germline ends. In nucleotides, the CDR3 is TGCAGTGCCGGACCTATTCCCAAAAACATTCAGTACTTC. It yields the protein CSAGPIPKNIQYF.

This clone was observed many times. CDR3 in DNA: TGTGCCAGCAGCTCAGGACTAGCGGGAGGGCCTGGCACCGGGGAGCTGTTTTTT. Its translation is CASSSGLAGGPGTGELFF. The V call is TRBV5-4, the J call TRBJ2-2, with 15 positions matching TRBD2. In germline, CDR1 is SGHNT, CDR2 YYREEE (reference sequence). The V gene end was trimmed by 3 bases and the J gene end by 4 bases; junction bases not matched to a gene: 7. This CDR3 is 18 amino acids long. Based on the CDR3 plus reference TRBV5-4 and TRBJ2-2, the full variable domain is ETGVTQSPTHLIKTRGQQVTLRCSSQSGHNTVSWYQQALGQGPQFIFQYYREEENGRGNFPPRFSGLQFPNYSSELNVNALELDDSALYLCASSSGLAGGPGTGELFFGEGSRLTVL.

This clone was found many times. The chain employs TRBV6-5 and TRBJ1-1; 7 positions agree with TRBD1. Trimming at V came to 2 bases and at J to 0 bases, leaving 6 bases not matched to a gene. The CDR3 loop spans 16 amino acids. The germline CDR1 and CDR2 sequences are MNHEY and SVGAGI. CDR3 sequence: CASSYQGQTMNTEAFF. CDR3 bases: TGTGCCAGCAGTTACCAGGGACAGACGATGAACACTGAAGCTTTCTTT.